The present T cell receptor beta chain was sequenced within a study of OX40 agonist ivuxolimab in advanced cancers. Across the study: Patients were treated with intravenous ivuxolimab, dosed at 0.01 to 10 mg/kg and infused every 2 weeks. Earlier anti-PD-1, anti-PD-L1 or anti-CTLA-4 therapy was permitted; about 38% had received some. Three dose-escalation patients had partial responses: one with hepatocellular carcinoma and two with cutaneous melanoma. Whole-study findings and limits: Relative to CD4+, CD8+ T cells held more expanded clones on average.

Germline-derived CDR1 and CDR2 are SGHDT and YYEEEE. V lost 4 bases and J lost 3, with 14 bases in between. The CDR3 contains 14 residues. Profiled with immunoSEQ multiplex PCR; TCRdb holds only in-frame clones, not every one. The table records some 19,000 clones, roughly three quarters of them present only once. Of note for this clone: Its antigen is currently unknown.

The sequence was collected from an adult with an advanced solid tumor such as melanoma, head and neck, liver or kidney cancer. The input for sequencing was CD4+ or CD8+ T cells sorted from blood, taken in a trial of the OX40 agonist ivuxolimab. The chain combines TRBV5-6 with TRBJ2-7; TRBD1 might be the D (8 bases). CDR3: CASSVTGEGYEQYF. The CDR3 DNA sequence: TGTGCCAGCAGCGTGACAGGGGAGGGCTACGAGCAGTACTTC.